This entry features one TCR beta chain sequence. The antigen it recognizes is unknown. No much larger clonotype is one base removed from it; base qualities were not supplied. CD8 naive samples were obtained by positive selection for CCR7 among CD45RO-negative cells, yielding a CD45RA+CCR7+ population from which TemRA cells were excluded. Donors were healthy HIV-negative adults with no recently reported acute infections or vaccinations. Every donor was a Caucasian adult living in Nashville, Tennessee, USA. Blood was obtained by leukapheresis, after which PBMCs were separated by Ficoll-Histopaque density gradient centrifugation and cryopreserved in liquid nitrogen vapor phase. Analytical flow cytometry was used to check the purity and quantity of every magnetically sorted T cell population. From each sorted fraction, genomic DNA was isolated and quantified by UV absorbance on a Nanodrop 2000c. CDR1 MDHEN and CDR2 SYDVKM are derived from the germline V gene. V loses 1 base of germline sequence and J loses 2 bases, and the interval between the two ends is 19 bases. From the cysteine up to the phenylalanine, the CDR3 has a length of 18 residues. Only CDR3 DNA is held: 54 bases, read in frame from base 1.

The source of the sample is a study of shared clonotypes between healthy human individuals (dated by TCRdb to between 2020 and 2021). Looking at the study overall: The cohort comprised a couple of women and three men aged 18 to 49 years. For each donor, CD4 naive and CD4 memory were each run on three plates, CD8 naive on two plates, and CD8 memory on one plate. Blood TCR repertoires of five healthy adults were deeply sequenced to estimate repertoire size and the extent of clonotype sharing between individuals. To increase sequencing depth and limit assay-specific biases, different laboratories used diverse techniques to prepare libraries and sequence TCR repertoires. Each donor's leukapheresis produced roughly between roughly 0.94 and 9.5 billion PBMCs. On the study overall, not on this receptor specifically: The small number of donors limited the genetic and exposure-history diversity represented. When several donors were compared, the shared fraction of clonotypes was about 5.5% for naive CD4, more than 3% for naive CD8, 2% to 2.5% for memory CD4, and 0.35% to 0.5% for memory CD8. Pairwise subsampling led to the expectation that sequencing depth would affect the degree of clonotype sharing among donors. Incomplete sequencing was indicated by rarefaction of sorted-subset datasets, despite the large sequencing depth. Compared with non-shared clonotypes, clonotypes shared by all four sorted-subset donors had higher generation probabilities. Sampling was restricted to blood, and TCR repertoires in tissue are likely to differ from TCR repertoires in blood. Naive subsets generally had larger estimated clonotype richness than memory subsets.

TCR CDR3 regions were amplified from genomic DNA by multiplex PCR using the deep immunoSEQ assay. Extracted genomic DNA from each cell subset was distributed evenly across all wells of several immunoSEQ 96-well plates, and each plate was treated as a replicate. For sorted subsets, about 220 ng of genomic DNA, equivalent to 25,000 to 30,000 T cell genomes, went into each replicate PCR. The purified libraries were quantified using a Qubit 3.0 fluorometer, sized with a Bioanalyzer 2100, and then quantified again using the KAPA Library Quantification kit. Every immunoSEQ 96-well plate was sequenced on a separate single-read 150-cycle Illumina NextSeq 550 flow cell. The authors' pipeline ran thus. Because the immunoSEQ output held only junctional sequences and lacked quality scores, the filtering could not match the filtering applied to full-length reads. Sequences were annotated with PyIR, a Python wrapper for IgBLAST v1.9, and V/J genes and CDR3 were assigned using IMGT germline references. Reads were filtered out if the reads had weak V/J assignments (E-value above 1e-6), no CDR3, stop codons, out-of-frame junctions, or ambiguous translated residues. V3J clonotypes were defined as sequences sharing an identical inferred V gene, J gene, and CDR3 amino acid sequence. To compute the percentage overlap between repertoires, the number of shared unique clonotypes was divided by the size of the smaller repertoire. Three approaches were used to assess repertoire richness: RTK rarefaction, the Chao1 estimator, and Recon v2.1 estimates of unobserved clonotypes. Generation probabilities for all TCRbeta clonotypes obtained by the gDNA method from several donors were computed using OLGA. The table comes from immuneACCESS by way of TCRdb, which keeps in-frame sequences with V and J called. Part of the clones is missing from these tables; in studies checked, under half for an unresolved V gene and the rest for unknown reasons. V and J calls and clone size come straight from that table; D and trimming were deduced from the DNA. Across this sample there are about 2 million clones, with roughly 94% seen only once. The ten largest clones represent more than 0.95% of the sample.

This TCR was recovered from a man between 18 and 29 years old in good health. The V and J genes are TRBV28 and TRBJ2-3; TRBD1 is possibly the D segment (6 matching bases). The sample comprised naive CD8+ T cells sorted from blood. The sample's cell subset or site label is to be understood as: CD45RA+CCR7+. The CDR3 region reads CASSLLGQGLPYTDTQYF. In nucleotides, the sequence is TGTGCCAGCAGTTTATTAGGGCAGGGGCTTCCCTACACAGATACGCAGTATTTT.